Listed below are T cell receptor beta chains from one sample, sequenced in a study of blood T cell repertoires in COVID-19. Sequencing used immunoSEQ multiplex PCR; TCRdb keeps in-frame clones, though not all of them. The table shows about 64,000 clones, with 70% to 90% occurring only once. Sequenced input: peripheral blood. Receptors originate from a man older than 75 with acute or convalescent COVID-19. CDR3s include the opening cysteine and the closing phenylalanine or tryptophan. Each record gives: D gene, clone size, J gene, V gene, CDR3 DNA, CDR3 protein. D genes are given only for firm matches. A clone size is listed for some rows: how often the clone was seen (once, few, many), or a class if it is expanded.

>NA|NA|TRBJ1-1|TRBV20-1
TGCAGTGCTAGAGGTGACATTGAAGCTTTCTTT
CSARGDIEAFF
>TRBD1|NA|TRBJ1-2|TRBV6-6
TGTGCCAGCAGTCCGGGACAGGGTTTTTATGGCTACACCTTC
CASSPGQGFYGYTF
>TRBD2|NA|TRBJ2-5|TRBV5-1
TGCGCCAGCAGCTTGTTGAGCGGGGGCCCCGAGGTAGGAGAGACCCAGTACTTC
CASSLLSGGPEVGETQYF
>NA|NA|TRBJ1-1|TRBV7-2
TGTGCCAGCAGCTCGACTCCGGGAACTGAAGCTTTCTTT
CASSSTPGTEAFF
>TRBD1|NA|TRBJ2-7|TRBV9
TGTGCCAGCAGCGAGGGACAGGGGTGGGGAGAGCAGTACTTC
CASSEGQGWGEQYF
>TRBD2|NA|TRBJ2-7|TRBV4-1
TGCGCCAGCAGCCAAGTGCTAGCGGGGGTTTCCTACGAGCAGTACTTC
CASSQVLAGVSYEQYF
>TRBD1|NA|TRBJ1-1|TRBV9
TGTGCCAGCAGCGTTGGACAGGCCGGGGACACTGAAGCTTTCTTT
CASSVGQAGDTEAFF
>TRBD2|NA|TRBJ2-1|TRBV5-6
TGTGCCAGCAGCTTGGATGGACTAGCGGGGCAGGAGCAGTTCTTC
CASSLDGLAGQEQFF
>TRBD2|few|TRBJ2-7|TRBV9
TGTGCCAGCAGCGTAACCCCTAGCGGGGGCGAGCAGTACTTC
CASSVTPSGGEQYF
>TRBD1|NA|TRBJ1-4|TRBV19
TGTGCCAGTAGAGACCACGGACAGGGAGGTTCGCATGAAAAACTGTTTTTT
CASRDHGQGGSHEKLFF
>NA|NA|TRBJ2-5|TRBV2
TGTGCCAGCCAACAGATCCGAGAGACCCAGTACTTC
CASQQIRETQYF
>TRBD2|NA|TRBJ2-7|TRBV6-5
TGTGCCAGCAGTTCCATCGGCGGGGGAGAGTACTTC
CASSSIGGGEYF
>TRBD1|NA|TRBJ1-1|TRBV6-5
TGTGCCAGCAGTTTCCTCCGGACAGGGGAGTACACTGAAGCTTTCTTT
CASSFLRTGEYTEAFF
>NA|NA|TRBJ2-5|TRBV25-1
TGTGCCAGCAGTGACTTGGGGGGGCGGCAAGAGACCCAGTACTTC
CASSDLGGRQETQYF
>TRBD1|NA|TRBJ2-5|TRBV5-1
TGCGCCAGCAGCTCAGCTAGGGGACAGATCCAAGAGACCCAGTACTTC
CASSSARGQIQETQYF
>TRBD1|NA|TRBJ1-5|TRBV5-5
TGTGCCAGCAGCCAAACGGGCAGGGGGCATCAGCCCCAGCATTTT
CASSQTGRGHQPQHF
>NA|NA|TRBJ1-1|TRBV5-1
TGCGCCAGCAGCTTCGACGGGGACACTGAAGCTTTCTTT
CASSFDGDTEAFF
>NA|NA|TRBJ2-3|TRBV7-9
TGTGCCAGCAGCTACGACTCACCCACAGATACGCAGTATTTT
CASSYDSPTDTQYF
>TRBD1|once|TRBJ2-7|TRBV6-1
TGTGCCAGCAGTCAGGGGGCCCACTCCTACGAGCAGTACTTC
CASSQGAHSYEQYF
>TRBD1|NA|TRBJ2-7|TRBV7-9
TGTGCCAGCAGCGTACGACAGGGGCCCTACGAGCAGTACTTC
CASSVRQGPYEQYF
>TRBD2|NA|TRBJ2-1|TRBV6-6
TGTGCCAGCAGTTACGGGTCGGGGGGGGCCTACAATGAGCAGTTCTTC
CASSYGSGGAYNEQFF
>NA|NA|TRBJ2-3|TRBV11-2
TGTGCCAGCAGCTTAAGCAGTACAGGGCCCTACACAGATACGCAGTATTTT
CASSLSSTGPYTDTQYF
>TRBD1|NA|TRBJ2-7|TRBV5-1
TGCGCCAGCAGTCGGGAACGGACAGGGGCCTACGAGCAGTACTTC
CASSRERTGAYEQYF
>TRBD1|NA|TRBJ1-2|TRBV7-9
TGTGCCAGCAGCTTTGGACAGGACTATGGCTACACCTTC
CASSFGQDYGYTF
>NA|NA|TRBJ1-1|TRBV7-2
TGTGCCAGCAGCTTGGGAGGCAGGGTAAGGGGAACTGAAGCTTTCTTT
CASSLGGRVRGTEAFF
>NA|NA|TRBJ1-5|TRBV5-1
TGCGCCAGCAGACAGGGATTCAATCAGCCCCAGCATTTT
CASRQGFNQPQHF
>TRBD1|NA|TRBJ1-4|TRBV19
TGTGCCAGTAGTATGGGACAGCTTAATGAAAAACTGTTTTTT
CASSMGQLNEKLFF
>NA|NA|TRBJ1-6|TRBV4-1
TGCGCCAGCAGCCAAACAGGGTTTCCCCTCCACTTT
CASSQTGFPLHF
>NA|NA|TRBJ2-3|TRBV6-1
TGTGCCAGCAGTGAGGCAGGGGGCACAGATACGCAGTATTTT
CASSEAGGTDTQYF
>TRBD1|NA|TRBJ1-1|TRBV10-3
TGTGCCACCGAGCCTGACAGGGGAGTTACTGAAGCTTTCTTT
CATEPDRGVTEAFF
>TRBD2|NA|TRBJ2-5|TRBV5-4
TGTGCCAGCAGCTTTTCTAGCGGGAGGGGAGAGACCCAGTACTTC
CASSFSSGRGETQYF
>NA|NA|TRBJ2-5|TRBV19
TGTGCCAGTAGCGACCCCAGGGGATCCCAAGAGACCCAGTACTTC
CASSDPRGSQETQYF
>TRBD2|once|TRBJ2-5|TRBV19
TGTGCCAGTAGTGCCCAGCGGGGGGCACAAGAGACCCAGTACTTC
CASSAQRGAQETQYF
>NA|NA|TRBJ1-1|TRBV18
TGTGCCAGCTCATTCGGGGAATTTAACACTGAAGCTTTCTTT
CASSFGEFNTEAFF
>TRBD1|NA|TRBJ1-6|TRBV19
TGTGCCAGTAGTTCGGGACAGACTAATTCACCCCTCCACTTT
CASSSGQTNSPLHF
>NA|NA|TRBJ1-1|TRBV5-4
TGTGCCAGCAGCTTGAGGGAGGAGATGAACACTGAAGCTTTCTTT
CASSLREEMNTEAFF
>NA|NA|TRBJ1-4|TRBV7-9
TGTGCCAGCAGCTTAGCGGTTGGGGGCAGGCCTTTGGAAAAACTGTTTTTT
CASSLAVGGRPLEKLFF
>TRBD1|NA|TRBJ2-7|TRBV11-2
TGTGCCAGCAGCTCAAGACAGGGGGGAGGGCAGTACTTC
CASSSRQGGGQYF
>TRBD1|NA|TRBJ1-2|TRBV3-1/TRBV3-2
TGTGCCAGCAGCCAGAGGGGGCCTTCCGGGCAGGACTATGGCTACACCTTC
CASSQRGPSGQDYGYTF
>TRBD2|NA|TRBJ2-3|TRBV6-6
TGTGCCAGCAGGGGGGAAGCGGGGCGCACAGATACGCAGTATTTT
CASRGEAGRTDTQYF
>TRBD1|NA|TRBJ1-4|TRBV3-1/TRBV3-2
TGTGCCAGCAGCCCCGGGACAGTTGAAAAACTGTTTTTT
CASSPGTVEKLFF